Listed here are 24 T cell receptor beta chains from one sample, sequenced in a study of cytomegalovirus exposure and HLA in healthy donors (dated by TCRdb to about 2017). The protocol used for the library was the immunoSEQ multiplex PCR assay. The multiplex PCR relied on a mix of 60 forward primers for TCR Vbeta segments and 13 reverse primers for TCR Jbeta segments. The table was pulled from immuneACCESS by TCRdb, which kept in-frame rearrangements only. Such tables lose some clones; where checked, under half of the loss comes from unresolved V genes, and the rest has no known cause. The sample table records about 160,000 clones; about 85% of these occur just once. The biggest ten clones account for around 2.1% of the sample. Specimen: PBMCs. These receptor sequences come from a man aged 18 to 29 in good health and CMV-seropositive.

This clone occurred a few times. In nucleotides, the CDR3 is TGTGCCAGCAGGGGCGGGACAGGCCGAAAACTGTTTTTT. Translating gives CASRGGTGRKLFF. V gene TRBV28 combines with J gene TRBJ1-4; 8 nucleotides agree with TRBD1. The CDR3 consists of 13 residues. From germline, CDR1 is MDHEN and CDR2 SYDVKM. V lost 6 bases to trimming and J lost 10 bases; unmatched junction nucleotides: 7.

The chain recombines TRBV5-1 with TRBJ2-7; TRBD1 aligns across 7 bases. After removal of 4 bases from V and 4 bases from J, the junction contained 11 bases not matched to a gene. The CDR3 has 15 amino acids. Per germline, CDR1 SGHRS and CDR2 YFSETQ. Written as DNA, the CDR3 is TGCGCCAGCAGCGGAGCCGGGACAGCCAATTACGAGCAGTACTTC. It translates to CASSGAGTANYEQYF.

The table lists this clone with a count of one. CDR3 in DNA: TGTGCCAGCAGCTCGCACAGGGTATCGCCTGGAAACACCATATATTTT. It specifies CASSSHRVSPGNTIYF. The chain is built from TRBV7-8 and TRBJ1-3; a possible D gene is TRBD1 (6 bases). Deletions cut 4 bases from V and 2 bases from J, with 15 bases between. Germline-derived CDR1 and CDR2 are SGHVS and FQNEAQ. The CDR3 length is 16 residues. The full variable domain, completed using reference TRBV7-8 and TRBJ1-3, is GAGVSQSPRYKVAKRGQDVALRCDPISGHVSLFWYQQALGQGPEFLTYFQNEAQLDKSGLPSDRFFAERPEGSVSTLKIQRTQQEDSAVYLCASSSHRVSPGNTIYFGEGSWLTVV.

The V and J genes are TRBV6-6 and TRBJ1-6; no reliable D call. Germline assignment: CDR1 MNHNY and CDR2 SVGAGI (reference sequence). The V end lost 6 bases, the J end lost 0 bases, and 12 bases lay between the germline ends. The CDR3 is 16 amino acids. The CDR3 loop reads CASSLNGGSYNSPLHF. CDR3 DNA: TGTGCCAGCAGCCTCAATGGAGGCTCCTATAATTCACCCCTCCACTTT.

Of note for this clone: The sample carries other DNA sequences with the same CDR3. The gene calls are TRBV9 and TRBJ1-1; D not resolved. Per germline, CDR1 SGDLS and CDR2 YYNGEE. The CDR3 runs to 14 residues. V lost 0 bases and J lost 2, with 8 bases in between. The CDR3 region is CASSVEGVNTEAFF. The CDR3 DNA is TGTGCCAGCAGCGTAGAAGGAGTAAACACTGAAGCTTTCTTT.

The chain's CDR3 is CASSLGTMNEQFF. The CDR3 coding sequence is TGTGCCAGCAGCTTGGGCACTATGAATGAGCAGTTCTTC. The chain uses TRBV5-5 and TRBJ2-1, with no clear D. The CDR3 has 13 residues. The V end was cut by 0 bases, the J end by 7 bases, with 8 bases between. Germline lookup yields CDR1 SGHKS and CDR2 YYEKEE (reference sequence).

The chain employs TRBV7-9 and TRBJ2-3; 8 nucleotides align to TRBD1. This CDR3 has 15 amino acids. Germline CDR1 reads SEHNR; CDR2 reads FQNEAQ (reference sequence). With V trimmed by 5 bases and J by 6 bases, 10 bases remained unmatched. In DNA, the CDR3 is TGTGCCAGCAGCCGTACCGGGACAGGCGGGGATACGCAGTATTTT. This translates into CASSRTGTGGDTQYF.

Relative to its sample, this clone is medium-sized. This chain connects TRBV6-1 to TRBJ2-5; TRBD2 aligns across 10 bases. Germline V gene sequence: CDR1 MNHNS, CDR2 SASEGT. V dropped 0 bases and J dropped 4; count of bases not matched to a gene: 2. The CDR3 is 15 amino acids. In DNA, the CDR3 is TGTGCCAGCAGTGAAGCAGCGGGGGGGCCAGAGACCCAGTACTTC. Amino acid sequence: CASSEAAGGPETQYF.

The rearrangement links TRBV7-8 to TRBJ2-7, with no clear D. With 5 bases removed from V and 6 bases from J, the gap between germline ends came to 23 bases. The CDR3 is 16 amino acids. The V gene's germline CDR1 is SGHVS and CDR2 FQNEAQ. CDR3 nucleotides: TGTGCCAGCAGCCCTCTCGCGGAAGCTACTTTAGGCGAGCAGTACTTC. Residues: CASSPLAEATLGEQYF.

The chain employs TRBV30 and TRBJ1-3, with D perhaps matching TRBD1 (5 bases). V shed 0 bases and J shed 2 bases, with 8 bases lying between them. The germline CDR1 and CDR2 sequences are GTSNPN and SVGIG (reference sequence). This CDR3 has 14 amino acids. The CDR3 is CAWSVAGPGNTIYF. CDR3 in DNA: TGTGCCTGGAGTGTTGCGGGGCCTGGAAACACCATATATTTT.

This clone appeared once. The chain links TRBV11-1 to TRBJ2-7; TRBD2 matches at 7 bases. The ends lost 5 bases at V and 6 bases at J; junction bases unmatched: 13. This CDR3 is 15 amino acids long. CDR1 and CDR2 (germline): SGHAT, FQDESV (reference sequence). The CDR3: CASSPRGGFGREQYF. CDR3 bases: TGTGCCAGCAGCCCCCGGGGAGGGTTTGGTCGCGAGCAGTACTTC. Drawing the rest from reference TRBV11-1 and TRBJ2-7, the complete variable domain is EAEVAQSPRYKITEKSQAVAFWCDPISGHATLYWYRQILGQGPELLVQFQDESVVDDSQLPKDRFSAERLKGVDSTLKIQPAELGDSAMYLCASSPRGGFGREQYFGPGTRLTVT.

This clone occurred once. CDR3 loop: CASSPPLADYGDTQYF. The CDR3 DNA sequence: TGTGCCAGCTCACCACCTCTAGCTGACTATGGAGATACGCAGTATTTT. V gene TRBV18 combines with J gene TRBJ2-3; perhaps TRBD2 as D (5 bases). The ends were cut back, 0 bases at V and 5 bases at J, with 15 bases in the middle. Germline assignment: CDR1 KGHSH and CDR2 LQKENI. This CDR3 has 16 residues.

The rearrangement links TRBV9 to TRBJ1-4; possibly TRBD1 for D (6 bases). Deletions cut 3 bases from V and 5 bases from J, with 11 bases between. From germline, CDR1 is SGDLS and CDR2 YYNGEE. The CDR3 covers 14 residues. CDR3 sequence: CASSASTGNEKLFF. In DNA, the CDR3 is TGTGCCAGCAGCGCAAGTACAGGGAATGAAAAACTGTTTTTT.

This chain joins TRBV9 and TRBJ2-3; 11 nucleotides align to TRBD2. This CDR3 spans 16 amino acids. The germline V gene has CDR1 SGDLS and CDR2 YYNGEE. The trim removed 0 bases at V and 4 bases at J, leaving 4 bases unmatched. The CDR3 loop is CASSVGLAGLSDTQYF. For the CDR3, the DNA is TGTGCCAGCAGCGTAGGACTAGCGGGGTTATCAGATACGCAGTATTTT.

The chain recombines TRBV18 with TRBJ2-7, with 9 bases that match TRBD1. The V gene end was trimmed by 3 bases and the J gene end by 0 bases; junction bases not matched to a gene: 3. The CDR3 consists of 15 residues. Germline CDR1 is KGHSH and CDR2 is LQKENI. The CDR3 nucleotides read TGTGCCAGCTCACCTGACAGGGGGAGCTCCTACGAGCAGTACTTC. Translation: CASSPDRGSSYEQYF.

This chain joins TRBV5-4 and TRBJ2-1, with 9 bases matching TRBD1. Unmatched junction bases numbered 16, after V lost 9 bases and J lost 9 bases. There are 15 residues in the CDR3. Germline V gene data show CDR1 as SGHNT and CDR2 as YYREEE (reference sequence). This CDR3 is CATQSNRGQGGEQFF. The CDR3 DNA follows: TGTGCCACCCAATCAAACAGGGGGCAAGGGGGTGAGCAGTTCTTC.

The V call is TRBV5-1, the J call TRBJ2-5; TRBD2 is a possible D gene (6 bases). V dropped 7 bases and J dropped 0 bases, with 16 bases sitting between them. Germline values: CDR1 SGHRS, CDR2 YFSETQ. CDR3 length: 15 amino acids. CDR3 nucleotides: TGCGCCAGCGGACTTGGAGGGGTCTACCAAGAGACCCAGTACTTC. It specifies CASGLGGVYQETQYF.

The CDR3 sequence is CASSLGLAGAGTQYF. In DNA form, the CDR3 reads TGTGCCAGCAGCTTAGGACTAGCGGGGGCCGGGACCCAGTACTTC. This sequence joins TRBV7-2 and TRBJ2-5; 12 nucleotides match TRBD2. The CDR3 contains 15 residues. V shed 1 base, J shed 7 bases, and the junction held 4 bases outside the gene matches. Germline loops: CDR1 SGHTA, CDR2 FQGNSA. Supplemented by reference TRBV7-2 and TRBJ2-5, the full variable domain reads GAGVSQSPSNKVTEKGKDVELRCDPISGHTALYWYRQSLGQGLEFLIYFQGNSAPDKSGLPSDRFSAERTGGSVSTLTIQRTQQEDSAVYLCASSLGLAGAGTQYFGPGTRLLVL.

This clone was picked up a small number of times. J is TRBJ1-5 and V is TRBV6-5; TRBD1 might be the D (6 bases). V lost 6 bases and J lost 3, with 15 bases in between. Germline V gene sequence: CDR1 MNHEY, CDR2 SVGAGI. This CDR3 is 15 amino acids long. The DNA for the CDR3 is TGTGCCAGCAGAAACAGGGAAGGGCCCAATCAGCCCCAGCATTTT. This encodes CASRNREGPNQPQHF.

The rearrangement links TRBV4-2 to TRBJ2-6; 8 bases agree with TRBD2. This CDR3 has 16 residues. The germline V gene has CDR1 LGHNA and CDR2 YNFKEQ. J lost 4 bases, V lost 4 bases, and 6 bases had no gene match. The CDR3 sequence is CASSPSGGAGANVLTF. DNA of the CDR3: TGTGCCAGCAGCCCCTCCGGGGGGGCCGGGGCCAACGTCCTGACTTTC.

The CDR3 spells CASSLSPGLSPGELFF. The DNA of the CDR3 is TGTGCCAGCAGCTTAAGTCCCGGTCTTTCCCCCGGGGAGCTGTTTTTT. This chain uses TRBV7-3 with TRBJ2-2; D not resolved. Germline V gives CDR1 SGHTA, CDR2 FQGTGA. Trimming shortened V by 1 base and J by 6 bases, and 15 bases separated the two germline ends. This CDR3 region has 16 residues.

This sequence joins TRBV13 and TRBJ2-1, with 7 positions matching TRBD2. CDR1 and CDR2 from the germline V gene are PRHDT and FYEKMQ (reference sequence). The CDR3 covers 14 residues. Losses at the gene ends were 5 bases for V and 9 bases for J; bases not matched to a gene: 10. This CDR3 is CASSPGLSQSEQFF. For the CDR3, the DNA is TGTGCCAGCAGCCCGGGACTATCTCAAAGTGAGCAGTTCTTC.

The genes are TRBV29-1 and TRBJ2-7; TRBD1 is a possible D gene (5 bases). The CDR3 has 14 residues. CDR1 is SQVTM and CDR2 is ANQGSEA in the germline V gene. Trimming shortened V by 6 bases and J by 0 bases, and 15 bases separated the two germline ends. CDR3 nucleotide sequence: TGCAGCGTCAGGTCAGGGCAGAGCTCCTACGAGCAGTACTTC. Its protein product is CSVRSGQSSYEQYF.

J is TRBJ2-2 and V is TRBV7-9, with TRBD1 matching 8 bases. The germline V gene encodes CDR1 SEHNR and CDR2 FQNEAQ (reference sequence). The V segment lost 6 bases and the J segment 4 bases; nucleotides outside the gene matches: 13. This CDR3 spans 17 amino acids. As DNA, the CDR3 is TGTGCCAGCAGGACCGCAGACAGGGGAAGCCTCACCGGGGAGCTGTTTTTT. It translates to CASRTADRGSLTGELFF.